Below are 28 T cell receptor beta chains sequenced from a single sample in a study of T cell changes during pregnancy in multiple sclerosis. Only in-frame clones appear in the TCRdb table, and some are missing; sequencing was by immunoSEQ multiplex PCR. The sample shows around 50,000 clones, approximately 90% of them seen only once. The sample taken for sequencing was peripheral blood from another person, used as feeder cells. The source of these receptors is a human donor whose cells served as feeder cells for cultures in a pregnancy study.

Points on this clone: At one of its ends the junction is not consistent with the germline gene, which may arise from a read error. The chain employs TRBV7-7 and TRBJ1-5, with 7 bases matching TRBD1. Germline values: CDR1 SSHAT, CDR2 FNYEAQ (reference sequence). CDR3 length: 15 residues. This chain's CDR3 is CASTYTETGSQPQHF. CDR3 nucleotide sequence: TGTGCTAGCACCTATACTGAGACAGGGTCCCAGCCCCAGCATTTT.

The CDR3, as DNA: TGCGCCAGCAGCTTGGTTACGGGGACTGAAGCTTTCTTT. This encodes CASSLVTGTEAFF. The chain links TRBV5-1 to TRBJ1-1; no definite D call. The germline V gene has CDR1 SGHRS and CDR2 YFSETQ. V lost 0 bases, J lost 5 bases, and 8 bases lay in between. This CDR3 spans 13 amino acids. The full variable domain, rest sourced from reference TRBV5-1 and TRBJ1-1, is KAGVTQTPRYLIKTRGQQVTLSCSPISGHRSVSWYQQTPGQGLQFLFEYFSETQRNKGNFPGRFSGRQFSNSRSEMNVSTLELGDSALYLCASSLVTGTEAFFGQGTRLTVV.

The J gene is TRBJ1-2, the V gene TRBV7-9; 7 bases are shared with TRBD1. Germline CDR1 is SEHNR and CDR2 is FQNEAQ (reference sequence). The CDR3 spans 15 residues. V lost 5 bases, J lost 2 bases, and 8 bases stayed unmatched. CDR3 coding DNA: TGTGCCAGCAGCGACAGGGAAGGGGGGAACTATGGCTACACCTTC. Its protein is CASSDREGGNYGYTF.

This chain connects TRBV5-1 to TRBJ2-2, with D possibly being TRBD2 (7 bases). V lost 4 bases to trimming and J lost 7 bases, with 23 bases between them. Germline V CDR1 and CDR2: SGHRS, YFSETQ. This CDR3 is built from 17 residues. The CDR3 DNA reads TGCGCCAGCAGCCCGGGGGGCTATCCCATATCCAGCGGGGAGCTGTTTTTT. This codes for CASSPGGYPISSGELFF. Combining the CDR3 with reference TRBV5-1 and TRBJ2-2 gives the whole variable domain KAGVTQTPRYLIKTRGQQVTLSCSPISGHRSVSWYQQTPGQGLQFLFEYFSETQRNKGNFPGRFSGRQFSNSRSEMNVSTLELGDSALYLCASSPGGYPISSGELFFGEGSRLTVL.

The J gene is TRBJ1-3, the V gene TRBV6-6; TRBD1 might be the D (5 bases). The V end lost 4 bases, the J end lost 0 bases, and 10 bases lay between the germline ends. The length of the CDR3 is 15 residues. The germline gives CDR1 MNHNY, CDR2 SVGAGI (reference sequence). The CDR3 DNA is TGTGCCAGCAGTTTCAGGGCGAGCTCTGGAAACACCATATATTTT. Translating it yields CASSFRASSGNTIYF.

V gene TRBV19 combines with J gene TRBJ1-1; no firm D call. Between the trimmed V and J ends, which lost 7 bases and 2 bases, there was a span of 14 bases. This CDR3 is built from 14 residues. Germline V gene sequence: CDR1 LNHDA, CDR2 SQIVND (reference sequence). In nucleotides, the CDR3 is TGTGCCAGTAAAATCTCTCATGGAAACACTGAAGCTTTCTTT. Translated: CASKISHGNTEAFF.

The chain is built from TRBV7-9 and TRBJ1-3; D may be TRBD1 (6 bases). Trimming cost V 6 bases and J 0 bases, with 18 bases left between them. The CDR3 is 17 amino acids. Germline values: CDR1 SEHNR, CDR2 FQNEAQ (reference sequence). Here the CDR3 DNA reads TGTGCCAGCAGTCGGTGGGGTACAGGGAGCTCTGGAAACACCATATATTTT. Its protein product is CASSRWGTGSSGNTIYF.

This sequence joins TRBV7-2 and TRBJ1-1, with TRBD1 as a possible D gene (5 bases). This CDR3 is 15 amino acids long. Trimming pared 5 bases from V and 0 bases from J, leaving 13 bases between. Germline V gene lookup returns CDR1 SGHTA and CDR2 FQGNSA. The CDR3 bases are TGTGCCAGCAGCCACGTCGGGGCCATGAACACTGAAGCTTTCTTT. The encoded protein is CASSHVGAMNTEAFF.

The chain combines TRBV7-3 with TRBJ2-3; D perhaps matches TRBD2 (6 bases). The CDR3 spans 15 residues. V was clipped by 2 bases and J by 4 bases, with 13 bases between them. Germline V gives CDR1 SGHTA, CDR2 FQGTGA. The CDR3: CASSLGGIVADTQYF. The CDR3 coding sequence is TGTGCCAGCAGCTTAGGGGGGATAGTCGCAGATACGCAGTATTTT.

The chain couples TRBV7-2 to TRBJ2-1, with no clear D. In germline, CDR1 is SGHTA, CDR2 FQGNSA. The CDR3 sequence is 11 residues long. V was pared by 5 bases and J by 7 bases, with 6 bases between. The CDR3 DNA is TGTGCCAGCAGCCCCCAGAATGAGCAGTTCTTC. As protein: CASSPQNEQFF. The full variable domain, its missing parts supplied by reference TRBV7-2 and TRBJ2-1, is GAGVSQSPSNKVTEKGKDVELRCDPISGHTALYWYRQSLGQGLEFLIYFQGNSAPDKSGLPSDRFSAERTGGSVSTLTIQRTQQEDSAVYLCASSPQNEQFFGPGTRLTVL.

As DNA, the CDR3 is TGCGCCAGCAGCTTGCGGCGACAGGGGGGGAACTCTGGGGCCAACGTCCTGACTTTC. This gives the protein CASSLRRQGGNSGANVLTF. V and J are TRBV5-1 and TRBJ2-6, with 9 positions matching TRBD1. V lost 1 base and J lost 0; bases outside the gene matches: 8. Per the germline V gene, CDR1 is SGHRS and CDR2 is YFSETQ. There are 19 residues in the CDR3.

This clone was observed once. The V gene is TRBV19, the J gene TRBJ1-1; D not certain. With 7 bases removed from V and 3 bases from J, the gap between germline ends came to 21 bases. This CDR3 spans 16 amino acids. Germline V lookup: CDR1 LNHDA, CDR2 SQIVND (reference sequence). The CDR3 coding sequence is TGTGCCAGTATAAGAAAGGTTCCAGCTATGGACACTGAAGCTTTCTTT. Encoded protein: CASIRKVPAMDTEAFF.

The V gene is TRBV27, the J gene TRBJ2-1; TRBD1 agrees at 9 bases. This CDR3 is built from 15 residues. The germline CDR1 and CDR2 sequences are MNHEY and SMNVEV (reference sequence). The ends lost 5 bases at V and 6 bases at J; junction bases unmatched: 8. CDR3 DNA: TGTGCCAGCAGTCCTTGGACAGGGGAGCGCAATGAGCAGTTCTTC. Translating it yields CASSPWTGERNEQFF.

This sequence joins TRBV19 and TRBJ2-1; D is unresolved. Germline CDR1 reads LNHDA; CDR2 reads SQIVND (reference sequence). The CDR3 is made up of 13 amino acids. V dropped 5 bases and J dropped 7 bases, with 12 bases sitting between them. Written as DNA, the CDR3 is TGTGCCAGTAGTCCCTTGGGGTGGAATGAGCAGTTCTTC. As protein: CASSPLGWNEQFF.

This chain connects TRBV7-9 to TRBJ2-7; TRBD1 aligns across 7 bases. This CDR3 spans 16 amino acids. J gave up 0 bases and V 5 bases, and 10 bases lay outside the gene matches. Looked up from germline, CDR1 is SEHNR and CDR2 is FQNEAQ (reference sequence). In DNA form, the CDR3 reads TGTGCCAGCAGCCCTCGGACAGGCGCAAGCTCCTACGAGCAGTACTTC. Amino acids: CASSPRTGASSYEQYF. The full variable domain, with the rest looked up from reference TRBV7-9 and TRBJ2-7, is DTGVSQNPRHKITKRGQNVTFRCDPISEHNRLYWYRQTLGQGPEFLTYFQNEAQLEKSRLLSDRFSAERPKGSFSTLEIQRTEQGDSAMYLCASSPRTGASSYEQYFGPGTRLTVT.

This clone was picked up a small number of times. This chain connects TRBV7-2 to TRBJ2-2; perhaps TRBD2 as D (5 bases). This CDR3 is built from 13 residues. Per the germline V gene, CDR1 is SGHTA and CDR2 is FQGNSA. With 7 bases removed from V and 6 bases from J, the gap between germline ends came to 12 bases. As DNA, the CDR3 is TGTGCCAGCAACAACCCGGGGTCCGGGGAGCTGTTTTTT. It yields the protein CASNNPGSGELFF.

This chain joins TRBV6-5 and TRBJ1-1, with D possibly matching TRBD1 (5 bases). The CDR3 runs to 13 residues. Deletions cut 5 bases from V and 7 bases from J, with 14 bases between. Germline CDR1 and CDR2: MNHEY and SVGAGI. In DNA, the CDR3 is TGTGCCAGCAGTCCCCTCAGCAGGGTTGAAGCTTTCTTT. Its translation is CASSPLSRVEAFF.

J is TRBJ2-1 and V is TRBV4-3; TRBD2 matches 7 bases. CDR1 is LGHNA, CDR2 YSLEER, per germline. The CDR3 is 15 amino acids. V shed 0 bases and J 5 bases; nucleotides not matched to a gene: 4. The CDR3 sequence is CASSQEGLADNEQFF. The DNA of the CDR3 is TGCGCCAGCAGCCAAGAAGGGCTAGCGGACAATGAGCAGTTCTTC.

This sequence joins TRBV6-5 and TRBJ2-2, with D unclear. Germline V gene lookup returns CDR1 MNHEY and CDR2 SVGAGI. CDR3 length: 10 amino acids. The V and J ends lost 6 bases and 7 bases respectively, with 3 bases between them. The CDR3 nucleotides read TGTGCCAGCAGAGACGGGGAGCTGTTTTTT. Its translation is CASRDGELFF.

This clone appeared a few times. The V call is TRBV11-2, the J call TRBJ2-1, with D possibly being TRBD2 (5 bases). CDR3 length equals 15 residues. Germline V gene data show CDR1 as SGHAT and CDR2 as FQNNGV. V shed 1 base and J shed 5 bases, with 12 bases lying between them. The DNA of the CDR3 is TGTGCCAGCAGCTTAGCTGCGGACTTCAACAATGAGCAGTTCTTC. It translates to CASSLAADFNNEQFF.

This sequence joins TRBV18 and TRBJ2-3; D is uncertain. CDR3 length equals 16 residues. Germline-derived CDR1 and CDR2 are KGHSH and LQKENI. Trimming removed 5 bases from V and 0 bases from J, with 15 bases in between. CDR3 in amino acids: CASSSQRRVSTDTQYF. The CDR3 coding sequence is TGTGCCAGCTCATCCCAACGGAGAGTTAGCACAGATACGCAGTATTTT.

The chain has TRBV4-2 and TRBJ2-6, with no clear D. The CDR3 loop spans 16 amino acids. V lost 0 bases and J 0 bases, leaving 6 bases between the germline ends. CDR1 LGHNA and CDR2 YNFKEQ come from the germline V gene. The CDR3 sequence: CASSQDKGSGANVLTF. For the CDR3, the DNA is TGTGCCAGCAGCCAAGATAAAGGCTCTGGGGCCAACGTCCTGACTTTC.

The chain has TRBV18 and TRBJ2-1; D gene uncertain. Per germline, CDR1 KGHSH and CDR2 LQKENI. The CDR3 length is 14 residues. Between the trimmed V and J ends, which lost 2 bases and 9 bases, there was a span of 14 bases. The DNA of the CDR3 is TGTGCCAGCTCACCATCCCGCGCGATAGGTGAGCAGTTCTTC. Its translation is CASSPSRAIGEQFF.

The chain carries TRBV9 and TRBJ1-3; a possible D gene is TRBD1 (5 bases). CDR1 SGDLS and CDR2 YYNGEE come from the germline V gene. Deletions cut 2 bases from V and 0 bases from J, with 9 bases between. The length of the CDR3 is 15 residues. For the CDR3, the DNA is TGTGCCAGCAGCGTTCAGGGTTACTCTGGAAACACCATATATTTT. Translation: CASSVQGYSGNTIYF.

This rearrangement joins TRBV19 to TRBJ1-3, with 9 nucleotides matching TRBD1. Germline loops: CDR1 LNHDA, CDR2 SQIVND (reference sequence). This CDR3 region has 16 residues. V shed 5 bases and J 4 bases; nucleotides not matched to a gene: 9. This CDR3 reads CASSSLVGQGGNTIYF. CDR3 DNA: TGTGCCAGTAGTTCGCTCGTCGGACAGGGGGGAAACACCATATATTTT.

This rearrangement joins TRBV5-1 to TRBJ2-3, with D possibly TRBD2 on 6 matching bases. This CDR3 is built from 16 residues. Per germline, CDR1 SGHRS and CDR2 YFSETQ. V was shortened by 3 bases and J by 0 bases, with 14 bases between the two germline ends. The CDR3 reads CASSSAGLVSTDTQYF. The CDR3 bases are TGCGCCAGCAGCTCTGCGGGGCTAGTGAGCACAGATACGCAGTATTTT.

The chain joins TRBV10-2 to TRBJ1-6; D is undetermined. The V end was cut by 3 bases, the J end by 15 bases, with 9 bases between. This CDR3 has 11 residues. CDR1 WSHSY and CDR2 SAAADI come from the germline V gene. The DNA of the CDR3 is TGCGCCAGCAGTGAAGACGGGGTCCTCCACTTT. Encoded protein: CASSEDGVLHF.

Here the CDR3 reads CASSSASSGRAEAFF. CDR3 nucleotides: TGCGCCAGCAGCTCCGCTTCGTCGGGTCGAGCTGAAGCTTTCTTT. V and J are TRBV5-1 and TRBJ1-1; no definite D call. Per germline, CDR1 SGHRS and CDR2 YFSETQ. V lost 3 bases, J lost 6 bases, and 18 bases lay in between. The CDR3 is made up of 15 amino acids.